This is a list of T cell receptor beta chains from one sample in a study of control samples from healthy donors and cancer patients. Data came from immunoSEQ multiplex PCR; TCRdb stores just in-frame clones and leaves some out. The top ten hold over 1.2% of the sample, which has about 170,000 clones, roughly 91% seen once. The specimen was blood. Every receptor here comes from a woman aged 25 to 39 in good health. The CDR3 runs from the conserved cysteine through the conserved F or W. The D gene is left open where the match is weak. Clone size appears in some rows only: once, few, many, or a class for an expanded clone.

v_call	d_call	clone_size	j_call	cdr3_nt	cdr3_aa
TRBV10-3	TRBD2	NA	TRBJ2-7	TGTGCCATCAGTGAGTCGGGGGGGAGCTACGAGCAGTACTTC	CAISESGGSYEQYF
TRBV2	TRBD1	many	TRBJ1-5	TGTGCCAGCAGTGGAATATTGACAGGGGGCAATCAGCCCCAGCATTTT	CASSGILTGGNQPQHF
TRBV5-1	TRBD2	NA	TRBJ2-2	TGCGCCAGCAGCGCCGGGGGGGGCAACACCGGGGAGCTGTTTTTT	CASSAGGGNTGELFF
TRBV5-8	TRBD1	NA	TRBJ2-1	TGTGCCAGCAGCATGGGGACAGGGTCCTACAATGAGCAGTTCTTC	CASSMGTGSYNEQFF
TRBV12-5	TRBD2	NA	TRBJ2-5	TGTGCTAGTGGTTTGGTAGCCCTAGCGGGGGGGAGAGGAGAGACCCAGTACTTC	CASGLVALAGGRGETQYF
TRBV18	NA	NA	TRBJ1-1	TGTGCCAGCTCACCATGGGCAGGGGAAGCTTTCTTT	CASSPWAGEAFF
TRBV9	NA	NA	TRBJ2-5	TGTGCCAGCAGCGTAAGGGGCCAAGAGACCCAGTACTTC	CASSVRGQETQYF
TRBV12-2	NA	NA	TRBJ2-3	TGTGCAAGTCGCTTAGGCCCTAGCGGGGGTGATACAGATACGCAGTATTTT	CASRLGPSGGDTDTQYF
TRBV11-2	NA	NA	TRBJ2-1	TGTGCCAGCAGCTTAGACTTCCCGAGCTCCTACAATGAGCAGTTCTTC	CASSLDFPSSYNEQFF
TRBV28	TRBD1	NA	TRBJ2-4	TGTGCCAGCAGTGAGACAGGGACCAAAAACATTCAGTACTTC	CASSETGTKNIQYF
TRBV27	NA	NA	TRBJ2-3	TGTGCCAGCAGTTTAGCTAGCGTAGATACGCAGTATTTT	CASSLASVDTQYF
TRBV5-8	NA	NA	TRBJ1-5	TGTGCCAGCAGCCTCCGACGGGGCAATCAGCCCCAGCATTTT	CASSLRRGNQPQHF
TRBV28	NA	NA	TRBJ1-1	TGTGCCAGCAGTGAACAGGGCCCTAACACTGAAGCTTTCTTT	CASSEQGPNTEAFF
TRBV6-2/TRBV6-3	TRBD1	once	TRBJ2-7	TGTGCCAGCGGTTTACGCGGGACAGGGGGCTACGAGCAGTACTTC	CASGLRGTGGYEQYF
TRBV18	NA	NA	TRBJ2-2	TGTGCCAGCTCACCCCGACAGGCGAACACCGGGGAGCTGTTTTTT	CASSPRQANTGELFF
TRBV19	TRBD1	NA	TRBJ1-2	TGTGCCAGTAGGGGACAGGGGAATAACTATGGCTACACCTTC	CASRGQGNNYGYTF
TRBV4-2	TRBD2	NA	TRBJ2-5	TGTGCCAGCAGCCAAGACGGGAGGGGGGGCAGGGAGACCCAGTACTTC	CASSQDGRGGRETQYF
TRBV5-5	TRBD1	NA	TRBJ1-6	TGTGCCAGCAGCTTTACAGGGGATAATTCACCCCTCCACTTT	CASSFTGDNSPLHF
TRBV5-1	NA	NA	TRBJ1-4	TGCGCCAGCAGTTACGAACCGGGACGGGATGAAAAACTGTTTTTT	CASSYEPGRDEKLFF
TRBV4-1	NA	once	TRBJ1-2	TGCGCCAGCAGCCACCCCCGGACAGCCAACTATGGCTACACCTTC	CASSHPRTANYGYTF
TRBV18	NA	NA	TRBJ2-7	TGTGCCAGCTCACCGCCCGGGACACCGTCCTACGAGCAGTACTTC	CASSPPGTPSYEQYF
TRBV9	NA	once	TRBJ1-1	TGTGCCAGCAGCAGACAGACCCTGAACACTGAAGCTTTCTTT	CASSRQTLNTEAFF